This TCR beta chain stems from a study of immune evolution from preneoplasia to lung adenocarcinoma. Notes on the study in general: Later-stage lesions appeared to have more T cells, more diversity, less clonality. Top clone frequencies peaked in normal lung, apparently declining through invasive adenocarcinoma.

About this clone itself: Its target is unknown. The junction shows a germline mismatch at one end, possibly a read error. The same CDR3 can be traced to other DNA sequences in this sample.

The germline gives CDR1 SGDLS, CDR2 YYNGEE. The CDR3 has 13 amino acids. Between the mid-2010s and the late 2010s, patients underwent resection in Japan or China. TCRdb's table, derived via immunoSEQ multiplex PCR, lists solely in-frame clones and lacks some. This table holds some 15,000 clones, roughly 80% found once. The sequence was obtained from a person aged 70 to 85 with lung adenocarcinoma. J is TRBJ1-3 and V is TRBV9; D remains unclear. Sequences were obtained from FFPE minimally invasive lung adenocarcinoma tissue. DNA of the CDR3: TGTGCTAGCAGAGCAGGAGCTGGAAACACCATATATTTT. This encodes CASRAGAGNTIYF.